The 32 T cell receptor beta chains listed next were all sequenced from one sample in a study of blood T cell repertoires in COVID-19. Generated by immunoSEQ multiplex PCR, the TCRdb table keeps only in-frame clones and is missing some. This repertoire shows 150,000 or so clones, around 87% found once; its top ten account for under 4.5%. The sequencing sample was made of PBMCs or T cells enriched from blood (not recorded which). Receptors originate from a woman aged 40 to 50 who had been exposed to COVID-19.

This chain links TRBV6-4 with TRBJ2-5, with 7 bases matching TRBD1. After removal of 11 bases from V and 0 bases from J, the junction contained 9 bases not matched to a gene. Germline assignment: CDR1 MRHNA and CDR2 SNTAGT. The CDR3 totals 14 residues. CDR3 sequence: CAGTGVVYQETQYF. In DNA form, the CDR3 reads TGTGCCGGCACAGGGGTTGTGTACCAAGAGACCCAGTACTTC.

The CDR3 nucleotides are TGTGCCAGCAGCTTGGCGGGTGGCGGGAGTATATACGAGCAGTACTTC. Its translation: CASSLAGGGSIYEQYF. V usage is TRBV5-4 and J usage is TRBJ2-7; 7 bases are shared with TRBD2. Germline V gene sequence: CDR1 SGHNT, CDR2 YYREEE (reference sequence). The CDR3 runs to 16 residues. V was clipped by 0 bases and J by 4 bases; unmatched bases: 10. Full variable domain (rest looked up from reference TRBV5-4 and TRBJ2-7): ETGVTQSPTHLIKTRGQQVTLRCSSQSGHNTVSWYQQALGQGPQFIFQYYREEENGRGNFPPRFSGLQFPNYSSELNVNALELDDSALYLCASSLAGGGSIYEQYFGPGTRLTVT.

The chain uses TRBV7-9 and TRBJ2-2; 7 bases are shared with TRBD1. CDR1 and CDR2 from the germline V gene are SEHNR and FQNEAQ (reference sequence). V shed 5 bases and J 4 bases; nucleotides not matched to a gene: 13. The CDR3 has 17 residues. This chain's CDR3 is CASSPLGDRFSTGELFF. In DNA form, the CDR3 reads TGTGCCAGCAGCCCGTTGGGGGACAGATTCTCCACCGGGGAGCTGTTTTTT.

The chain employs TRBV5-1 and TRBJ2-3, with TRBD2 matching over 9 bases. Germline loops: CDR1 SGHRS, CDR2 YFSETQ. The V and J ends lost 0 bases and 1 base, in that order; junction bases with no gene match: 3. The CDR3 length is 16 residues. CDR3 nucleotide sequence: TGCGCCAGCAGCTTGGGCCTAGCGGGACGCACAGATACGCAGTATTTT. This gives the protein CASSLGLAGRTDTQYF.

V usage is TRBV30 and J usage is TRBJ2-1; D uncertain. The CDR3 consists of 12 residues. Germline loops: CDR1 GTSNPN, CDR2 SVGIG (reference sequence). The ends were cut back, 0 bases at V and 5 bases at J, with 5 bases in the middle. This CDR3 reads CAWSVSNNEQFF. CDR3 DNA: TGTGCCTGGAGTGTATCAAACAATGAGCAGTTCTTC.

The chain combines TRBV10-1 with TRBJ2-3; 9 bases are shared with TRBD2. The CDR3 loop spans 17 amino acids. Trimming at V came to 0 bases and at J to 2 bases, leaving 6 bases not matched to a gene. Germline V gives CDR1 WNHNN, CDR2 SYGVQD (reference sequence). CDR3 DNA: TGCGCCAGCAGTGAGTCCGCTAGCGGGACTCTCACAGATACGCAGTATTTT. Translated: CASSESASGTLTDTQYF.

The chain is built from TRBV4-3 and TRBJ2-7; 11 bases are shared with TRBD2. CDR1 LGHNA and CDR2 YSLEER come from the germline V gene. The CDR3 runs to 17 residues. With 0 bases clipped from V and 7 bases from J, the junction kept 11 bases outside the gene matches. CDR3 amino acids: CASSQDSSGRGTAEQYF. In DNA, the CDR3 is TGCGCCAGCAGCCAAGACAGTAGCGGGAGGGGAACCGCGGAGCAGTACTTC.

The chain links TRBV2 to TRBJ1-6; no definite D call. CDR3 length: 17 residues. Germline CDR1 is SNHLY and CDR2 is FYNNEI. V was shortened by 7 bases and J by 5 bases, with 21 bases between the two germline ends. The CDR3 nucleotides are TGTGCCAGCACATTCTCGTCGGGTCCTTTGAATAATTCACCCCTCCACTTT. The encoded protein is CASTFSSGPLNNSPLHF. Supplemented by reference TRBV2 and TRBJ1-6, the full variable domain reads EPEVTQTPSHQVTQMGQEVILRCVPISNHLYFYWYRQILGQKVEFLVSFYNNEISEKSEIFDDQFSVERPDGSNFTLKIRSTKLEDSAMYFCASTFSSGPLNNSPLHFGNGTRLTVT.

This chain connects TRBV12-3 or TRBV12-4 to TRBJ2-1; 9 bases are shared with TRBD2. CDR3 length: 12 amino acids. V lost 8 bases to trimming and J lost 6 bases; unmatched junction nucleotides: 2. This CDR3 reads CASLAGLNEQFF. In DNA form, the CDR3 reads TGTGCCAGCCTAGCGGGACTCAATGAGCAGTTCTTC.

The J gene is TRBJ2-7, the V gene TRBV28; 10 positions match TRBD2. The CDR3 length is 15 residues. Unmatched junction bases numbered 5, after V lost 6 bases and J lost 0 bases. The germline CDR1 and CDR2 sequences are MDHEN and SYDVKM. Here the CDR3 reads CASRPPSGSSYEQYF. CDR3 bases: TGTGCCAGCAGGCCCCCTAGCGGGAGCTCCTACGAGCAGTACTTC.

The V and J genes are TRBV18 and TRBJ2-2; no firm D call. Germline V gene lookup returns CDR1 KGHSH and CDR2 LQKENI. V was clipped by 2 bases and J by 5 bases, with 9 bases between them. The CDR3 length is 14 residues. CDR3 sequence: CASSPNSNTGELFF. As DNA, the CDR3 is TGTGCCAGCTCACCAAATAGCAATACCGGGGAGCTGTTTTTT. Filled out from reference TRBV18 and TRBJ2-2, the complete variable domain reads NAGVMQNPRHLVRRRGQEARLRCSPMKGHSHVYWYRQLPEEGLKFMVYLQKENIIDESGMPKERFSAEFPKEGPSILRIQQVVRGDSAAYFCASSPNSNTGELFFGEGSRLTVL.

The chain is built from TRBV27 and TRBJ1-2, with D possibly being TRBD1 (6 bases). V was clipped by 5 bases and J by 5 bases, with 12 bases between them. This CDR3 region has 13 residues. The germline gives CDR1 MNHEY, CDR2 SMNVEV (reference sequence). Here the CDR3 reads CASSPQGWYGYTF. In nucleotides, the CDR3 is TGTGCCAGCAGTCCACAGGGTTGGTATGGCTACACCTTC.

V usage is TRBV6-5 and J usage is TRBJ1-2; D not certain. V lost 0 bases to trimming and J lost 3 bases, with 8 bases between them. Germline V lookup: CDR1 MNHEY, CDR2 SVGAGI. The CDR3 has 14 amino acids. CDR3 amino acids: CASSYSREYYGYTF. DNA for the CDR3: TGTGCCAGCAGTTACTCGCGGGAATACTATGGCTACACCTTC.

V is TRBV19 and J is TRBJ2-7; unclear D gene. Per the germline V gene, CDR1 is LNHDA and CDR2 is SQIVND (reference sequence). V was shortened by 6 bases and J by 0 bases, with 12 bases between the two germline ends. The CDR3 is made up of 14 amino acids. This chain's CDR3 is CASRTASTSYEQYF. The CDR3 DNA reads TGTGCCAGTAGAACAGCCTCGACCTCCTACGAGCAGTACTTC.

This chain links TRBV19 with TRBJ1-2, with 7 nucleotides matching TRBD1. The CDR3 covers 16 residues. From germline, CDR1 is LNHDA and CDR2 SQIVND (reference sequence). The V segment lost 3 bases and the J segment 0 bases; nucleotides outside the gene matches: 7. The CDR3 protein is CASSIGQAYSNYGYTF. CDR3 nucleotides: TGTGCCAGTAGTATCGGACAGGCGTACTCTAACTATGGCTACACCTTC. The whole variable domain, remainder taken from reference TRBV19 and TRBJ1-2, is DGGITQSPKYLFRKEGQNVTLSCEQNLNHDAMYWYRQDPGQGLRLIYYSQIVNDFQKGDIAEGYSVSREKKESFPLTVTSAQKNPTAFYLCASSIGQAYSNYGYTFGSGTRLTVV.

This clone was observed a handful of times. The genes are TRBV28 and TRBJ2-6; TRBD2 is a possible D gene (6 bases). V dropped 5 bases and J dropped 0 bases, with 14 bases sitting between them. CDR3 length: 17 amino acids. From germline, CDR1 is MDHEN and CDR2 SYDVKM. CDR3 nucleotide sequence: TGTGCCAGCAGTCCCGGGGGTGGGTTCTCTGGGGCCAACGTCCTGACTTTC. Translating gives CASSPGGGFSGANVLTF.

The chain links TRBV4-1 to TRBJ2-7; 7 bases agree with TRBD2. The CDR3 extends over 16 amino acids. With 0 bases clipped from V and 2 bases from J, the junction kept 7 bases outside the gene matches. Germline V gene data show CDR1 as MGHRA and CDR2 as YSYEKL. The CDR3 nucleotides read TGCGCCAGCAGCCAAGAGTCGGCTAGCGGAACCTACGAGCAGTACTTC. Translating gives CASSQESASGTYEQYF.

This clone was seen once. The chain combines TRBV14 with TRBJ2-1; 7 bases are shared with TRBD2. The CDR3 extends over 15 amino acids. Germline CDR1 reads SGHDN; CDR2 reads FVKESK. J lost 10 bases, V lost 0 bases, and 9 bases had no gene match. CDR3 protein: CASSQDTSGRGEQFF. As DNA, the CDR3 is TGTGCCAGCAGCCAAGATACGTCAGGGCGGGGGGAGCAGTTCTTC.

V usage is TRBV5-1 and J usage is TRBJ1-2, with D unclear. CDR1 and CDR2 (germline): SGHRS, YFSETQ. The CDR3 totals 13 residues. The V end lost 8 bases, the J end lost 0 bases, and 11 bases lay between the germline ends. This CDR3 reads CASTDGANYGYTF. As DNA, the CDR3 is TGCGCCAGTACTGACGGAGCTAACTATGGCTACACCTTC.

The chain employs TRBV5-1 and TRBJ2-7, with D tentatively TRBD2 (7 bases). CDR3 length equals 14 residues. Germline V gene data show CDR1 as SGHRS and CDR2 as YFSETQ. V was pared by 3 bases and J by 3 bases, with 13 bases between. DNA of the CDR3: TGCGCCAGCAGCTCGGAGGGGGGGAACTACGAGCAGTACTTC. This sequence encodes CASSSEGGNYEQYF. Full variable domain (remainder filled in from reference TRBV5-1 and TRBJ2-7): KAGVTQTPRYLIKTRGQQVTLSCSPISGHRSVSWYQQTPGQGLQFLFEYFSETQRNKGNFPGRFSGRQFSNSRSEMNVSTLELGDSALYLCASSSEGGNYEQYFGPGTRLTVT.

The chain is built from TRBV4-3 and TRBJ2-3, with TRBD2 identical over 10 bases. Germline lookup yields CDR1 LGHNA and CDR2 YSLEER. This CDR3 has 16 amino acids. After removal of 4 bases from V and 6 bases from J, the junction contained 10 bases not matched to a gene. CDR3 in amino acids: CASSPSGAGGLDTQYF. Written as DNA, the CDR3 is TGCGCCAGCAGCCCCAGCGGAGCGGGAGGGTTGGATACGCAGTATTTT.

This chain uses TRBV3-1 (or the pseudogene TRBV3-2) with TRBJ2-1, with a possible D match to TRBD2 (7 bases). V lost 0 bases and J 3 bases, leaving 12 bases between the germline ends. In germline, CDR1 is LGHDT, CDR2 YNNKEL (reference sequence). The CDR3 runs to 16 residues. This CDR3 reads CASSQEGRGLYNEQFF. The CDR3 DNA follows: TGTGCCAGCAGCCAAGAAGGGCGGGGGCTCTACAATGAGCAGTTCTTC.

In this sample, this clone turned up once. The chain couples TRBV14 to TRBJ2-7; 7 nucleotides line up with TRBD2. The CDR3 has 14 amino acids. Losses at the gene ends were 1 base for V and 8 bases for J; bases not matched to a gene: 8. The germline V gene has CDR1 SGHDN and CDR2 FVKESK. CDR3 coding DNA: TGTGCCAGCAGCCAAGCAGCGGGGTCTTTGAAGCAGTACTTC. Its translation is CASSQAAGSLKQYF.

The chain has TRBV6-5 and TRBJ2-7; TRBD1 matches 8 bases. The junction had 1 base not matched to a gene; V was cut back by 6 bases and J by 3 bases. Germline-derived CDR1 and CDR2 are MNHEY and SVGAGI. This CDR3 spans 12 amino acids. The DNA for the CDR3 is TGTGCCAGCAGACAGGGGGTCTACGAGCAGTACTTC. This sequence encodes CASRQGVYEQYF.

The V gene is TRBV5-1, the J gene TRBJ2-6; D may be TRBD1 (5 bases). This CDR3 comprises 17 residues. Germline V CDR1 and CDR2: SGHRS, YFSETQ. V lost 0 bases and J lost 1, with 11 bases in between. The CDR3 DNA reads TGCGCCAGCAGCTTGGGGCTGGGGCTTTCTGGGGCCAACGTCCTGACTTTC. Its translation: CASSLGLGLSGANVLTF.

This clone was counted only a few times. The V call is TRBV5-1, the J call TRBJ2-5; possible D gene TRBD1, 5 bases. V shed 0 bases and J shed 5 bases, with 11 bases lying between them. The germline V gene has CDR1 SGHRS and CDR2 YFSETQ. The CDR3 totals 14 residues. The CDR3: CASSLAVGVETQYF. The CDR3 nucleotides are TGCGCCAGCAGCTTGGCCGTAGGGGTGGAGACCCAGTACTTC.

CDR3 protein: CASRDRGRDGTEAFF. CDR3 DNA: TGTGCCAGTAGAGACAGGGGGCGGGATGGGACTGAAGCTTTCTTT. The chain couples TRBV19 to TRBJ1-1; TRBD1 matches at 10 bases. Per germline, CDR1 LNHDA and CDR2 SQIVND (reference sequence). The ends lost 6 bases at V and 5 bases at J; junction bases unmatched: 9. The CDR3 contains 15 residues.

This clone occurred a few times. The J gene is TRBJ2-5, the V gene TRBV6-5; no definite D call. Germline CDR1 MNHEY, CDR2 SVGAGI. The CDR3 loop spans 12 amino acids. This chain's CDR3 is CAVVTSQETQYF. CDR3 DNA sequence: TGTGCTGTGGTCACCAGCCAAGAGACCCAGTACTTC.

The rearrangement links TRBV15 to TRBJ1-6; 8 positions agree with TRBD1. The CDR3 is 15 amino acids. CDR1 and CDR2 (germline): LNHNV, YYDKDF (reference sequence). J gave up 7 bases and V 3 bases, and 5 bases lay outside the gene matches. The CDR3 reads CATSSAGGPNSPLHF. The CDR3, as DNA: TGTGCCACCAGCAGCGCAGGGGGCCCGAATTCACCCCTCCACTTT.

DNA of the CDR3: TGCAGCGTCCAGGGTGGGCAAGAGACCCAGTACTTC. Translated: CSVQGGQETQYF. The rearrangement joins TRBV29-1 to TRBJ2-5, with D tentatively TRBD1 (5 bases). The CDR3 has 12 residues. The V and J ends lost 6 bases and 2 bases respectively, with 10 bases between them. Germline lookup yields CDR1 SQVTM and CDR2 ANQGSEA.

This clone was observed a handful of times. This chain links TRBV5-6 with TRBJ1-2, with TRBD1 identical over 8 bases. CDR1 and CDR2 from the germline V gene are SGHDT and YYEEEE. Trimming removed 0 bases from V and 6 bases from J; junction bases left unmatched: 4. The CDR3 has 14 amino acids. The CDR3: CASSLVQGVDGYTF. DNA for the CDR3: TGTGCCAGCAGCTTGGTACAGGGGGTAGATGGCTACACCTTC.

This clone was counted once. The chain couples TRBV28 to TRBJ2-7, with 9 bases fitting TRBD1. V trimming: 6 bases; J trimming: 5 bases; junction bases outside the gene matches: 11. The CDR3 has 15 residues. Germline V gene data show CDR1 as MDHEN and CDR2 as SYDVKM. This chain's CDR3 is CASRGDREFLNEQYF. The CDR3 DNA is TGTGCCAGCAGGGGGGACAGGGAATTCCTTAACGAGCAGTACTTC.